A selection of T cell receptor beta chains follows, all from one sample in a study of T cell changes during pregnancy in multiple sclerosis. Here immunoSEQ multiplex PCR was the method, and the copy in TCRdb shows in-frame clones only, minus some. This table has tens of thousands of clones, roughly 93% appearing once. Sequenced material: CD4+ T cells from peripheral blood mononuclear cells, taken in the second trimester of pregnancy. The receptors stem from a female donor in good health, enrolled as a control in a pregnancy study. The CDR3 runs from the conserved cysteine through the conserved F or W. Each record gives: V gene, J gene, D gene, clone size, CDR3 protein, CDR3 DNA. A D gene is named only where the DNA matches it firmly. The listing skips clone size in some rows; elsewhere it reads once, few, many or a size class.

V: TRBV7-2
J: TRBJ2-7
D: TRBD2
size: NA
CDR3: CASSLLRGVTYEQYF
DNA: TGTGCCAGCAGCTTATTGCGGGGGGTTACCTACGAGCAGTACTTC

V: TRBV19
J: TRBJ1-5
D: NA
size: NA
CDR3: CASSPQSNQPQHF
DNA: TGTGCCAGTAGTCCGCAGTCCAATCAGCCCCAGCATTTT

V: TRBV21-1
J: TRBJ1-6
D: NA
size: NA
CDR3: CASSPQDRERYSPLHF
DNA: TGTGCCAGCAGCCCCCAGGACAGGGAGAGGTATTCACCCCTCCACTTT

V: TRBV6-1
J: TRBJ2-1
D: TRBD1
size: NA
CDR3: CAIAGTGVYNEQFF
DNA: TGTGCCATCGCTGGGACAGGTGTCTACAATGAGCAGTTCTTC

V: TRBV7-8
J: TRBJ1-1
D: TRBD1
size: NA
CDR3: CASIIDRANTEAFF
DNA: TGTGCCAGCATCATAGACAGGGCGAACACTGAAGCTTTCTTT

V: TRBV13
J: TRBJ1-6
D: NA
size: NA
CDR3: CASSLTRSYNSPLHF
DNA: TGTGCCAGCAGCTTAACACGCTCCTATAATTCACCCCTCCACTTT

V: TRBV6-1
J: TRBJ1-2
D: TRBD1
size: once
CDR3: CASSGTRQGTNYGYTF
DNA: TGTGCCAGCAGTGGGACTCGACAGGGTACTAACTATGGCTACACCTTC

V: TRBV9
J: TRBJ2-1
D: TRBD2
size: NA
CDR3: CASSVGLALSSYNEQFF
DNA: TGTGCCAGCAGCGTAGGACTAGCGCTGAGCTCCTACAATGAGCAGTTCTTC

V: TRBV7-9
J: TRBJ1-1
D: TRBD1
size: NA
CDR3: CASSLRQGTVTEAFF
DNA: TGTGCCAGCAGCTTAAGACAGGGGACGGTCACTGAAGCTTTCTTT

V: TRBV5-1
J: TRBJ2-2
D: TRBD1
size: NA
CDR3: CASSGTGVDVTGELFF
DNA: TGCGCCAGCAGCGGGACAGGGGTCGATGTCACCGGGGAGCTGTTTTTT

V: TRBV30
J: TRBJ2-2
D: NA
size: few
CDR3: CAWTGIRSGELFF
DNA: TGTGCCTGGACAGGGATCCGATCCGGGGAGCTGTTTTTT

V: TRBV6-1
J: TRBJ1-2
D: NA
size: NA
CDR3: CASSEDWGQGSFSYGYTF
DNA: TGTGCCAGCAGTGAAGATTGGGGGCAGGGGAGTTTTAGCTATGGCTACACCTTC

V: TRBV4-1
J: TRBJ1-6
D: TRBD1
size: NA
CDR3: CASSQGDRAPLHF
DNA: TGCGCCAGCAGCCAAGGTGACAGGGCTCCCCTCCACTTT

V: TRBV5-1
J: TRBJ2-7
D: TRBD1
size: NA
CDR3: CASSSGQGSFHEQYF
DNA: TGCGCCAGCAGCTCGGGACAGGGGAGTTTCCACGAGCAGTACTTC

V: TRBV13
J: TRBJ2-2
D: TRBD1
size: NA
CDR3: CASSLQGAYTGELFF
DNA: TGTGCCAGCAGCTTACAGGGGGCGTACACCGGGGAGCTGTTTTTT

V: TRBV5-1
J: TRBJ2-1
D: TRBD2
size: NA
CDR3: CASRTTGSGGGEQFF
DNA: TGCGCCAGCAGAACGACGGGGAGCGGGGGAGGTGAGCAGTTCTTC

V: TRBV18
J: TRBJ2-2
D: NA
size: few
CDR3: CASSPSGFTGELFF
DNA: TGTGCCAGCTCGCCATCAGGGTTTACCGGGGAGCTGTTTTTT

V: TRBV7-9
J: TRBJ2-7
D: NA
size: NA
CDR3: CASSPGAYEQYF
DNA: TGTGCCAGCAGCCCGGGGGCCTACGAGCAGTACTTC

V: TRBV5-1
J: TRBJ1-6
D: TRBD1
size: NA
CDR3: CASSLRQGSMSSPLHF
DNA: TGCGCCAGCAGCTTGAGACAGGGGTCCATGAGCTCACCCCTCCACTTT

V: TRBV30
J: TRBJ1-1
D: NA
size: NA
CDR3: CAWSVYPEQSEAFF
DNA: TGTGCCTGGAGTGTATATCCCGAACAGAGTGAAGCTTTCTTT

V: TRBV9
J: TRBJ2-5
D: TRBD1
size: NA
CDR3: CASSVVQGAGETQYF
DNA: TGTGCCAGCAGCGTAGTTCAGGGGGCAGGGGAGACCCAGTACTTC

V: TRBV7-3
J: TRBJ1-2
D: TRBD1
size: NA
CDR3: CASSPDRAGYGYTF
DNA: TGTGCCAGCAGCCCGGACAGGGCAGGATATGGCTACACCTTC

V: TRBV2
J: TRBJ2-2
D: TRBD2
size: NA
CDR3: CASSASSGEFGELFF
DNA: TGTGCCAGCAGTGCTTCTAGCGGGGAATTCGGGGAGCTGTTTTTT

V: TRBV7-2
J: TRBJ1-1
D: NA
size: NA
CDR3: CASSLFDSTEAFF
DNA: TGTGCCAGCAGCTTATTCGATAGCACTGAAGCTTTCTTT

V: TRBV19
J: TRBJ1-5
D: NA
size: NA
CDR3: CASSPPAGLGQPQHF
DNA: TGTGCCAGTAGTCCCCCGGCGGGTTTGGGGCAGCCCCAGCATTTT

V: TRBV25-1
J: TRBJ2-2
D: NA
size: NA
CDR3: CASSELDTNTGELFF
DNA: TGTGCCAGCAGTGAGCTGGACACAAACACCGGGGAGCTGTTTTTT

V: TRBV11-2
J: TRBJ1-2
D: NA
size: NA
CDR3: CASSFRGGYTF
DNA: TGTGCCAGCAGCTTCAGGGGAGGCTACACCTTC

V: TRBV6-5
J: TRBJ2-7
D: TRBD1
size: NA
CDR3: CASSYNRGDEQYF
DNA: TGTGCCAGCAGTTACAACAGGGGCGACGAGCAGTACTTC

V: TRBV7-3
J: TRBJ2-3
D: NA
size: NA
CDR3: CASSLLRGSTDTQYF
DNA: TGTGCCAGCAGCTTACTACGGGGGAGCACAGATACGCAGTATTTT

V: TRBV6-5
J: TRBJ1-1
D: NA
size: NA
CDR3: CASSYGGFEAFF
DNA: TGTGCCAGCAGTTACGGGGGCTTTGAAGCTTTCTTT

V: TRBV7-9
J: TRBJ2-5
D: NA
size: NA
CDR3: CASSLAKETQYF
DNA: TGTGCCAGCAGCTTAGCTAAAGAGACCCAGTACTTC

V: TRBV6-1
J: TRBJ1-2
D: NA
size: NA
CDR3: CASTGYGYTF
DNA: TGTGCCAGCACAGGGTATGGCTACACCTTC

V: TRBV5-1
J: TRBJ1-1
D: TRBD1
size: NA
CDR3: CASSTLQGVNTEAFF
DNA: TGCGCCAGCAGCACTTTACAGGGGGTAAACACTGAAGCTTTCTTT

V: TRBV30
J: TRBJ1-5
D: NA
size: NA
CDR3: CAWSGKRNGPQHF
DNA: TGTGCCTGGAGTGGAAAGCGGAATGGGCCCCAGCATTTT

V: TRBV2
J: TRBJ1-4
D: NA
size: once
CDR3: CATSAGVMPGEKLFF
DNA: TGTGCCACCTCAGCGGGGGTGATGCCAGGTGAAAAACTGTTTTTT

V: TRBV6-6
J: TRBJ2-5
D: NA
size: NA
CDR3: CASSLKETQYF
DNA: TGTGCCAGCAGCCTAAAAGAGACCCAGTACTTC

V: TRBV12-5
J: TRBJ2-7
D: NA
size: NA
CDR3: CASGLAVRNYEQYF
DNA: TGTGCTAGTGGTTTGGCCGTGAGGAACTACGAGCAGTACTTC

V: TRBV4-1
J: TRBJ1-3
D: NA
size: NA
CDR3: CASSRWDTSSGNTIYF
DNA: TGCGCCAGCAGCAGATGGGACACCAGCTCTGGAAACACCATATATTTT

V: TRBV2
J: TRBJ1-2
D: NA
size: NA
CDR3: CASSERGGYGYTF
DNA: TGTGCCAGCAGTGAAAGGGGGGGCTATGGCTACACCTTC

V: TRBV7-9
J: TRBJ1-2
D: TRBD1
size: once
CDR3: CASSRENDRVNGYTF
DNA: TGTGCCAGCAGCCGAGAAAACGACAGGGTTAATGGCTACACCTTC

V: TRBV30
J: TRBJ1-3
D: TRBD1
size: NA
CDR3: CAWSVQGDSPLYF
DNA: TGTGCCTGGAGTGTACAGGGGGACAGCCCTTTATATTTT

V: TRBV5-5
J: TRBJ2-7
D: TRBD1
size: NA
CDR3: CASSFGDRGPYEQYF
DNA: TGTGCCAGCAGCTTTGGGGACAGGGGTCCCTACGAGCAGTACTTC